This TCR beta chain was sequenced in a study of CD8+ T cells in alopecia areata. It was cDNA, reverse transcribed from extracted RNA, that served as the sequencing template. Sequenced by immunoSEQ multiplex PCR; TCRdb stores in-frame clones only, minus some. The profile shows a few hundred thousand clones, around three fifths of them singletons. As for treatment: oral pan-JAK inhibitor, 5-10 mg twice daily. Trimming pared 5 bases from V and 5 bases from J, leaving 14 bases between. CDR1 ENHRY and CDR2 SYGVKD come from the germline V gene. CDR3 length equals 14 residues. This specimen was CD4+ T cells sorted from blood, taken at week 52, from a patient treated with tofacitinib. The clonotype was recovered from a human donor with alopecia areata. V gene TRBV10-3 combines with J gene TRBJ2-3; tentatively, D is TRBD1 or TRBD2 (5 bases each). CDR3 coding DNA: TGTGCCATCAGTATAAAGGGGACCGTAGATACGCAGTATTTT. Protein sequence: CAISIKGTVDTQYF.